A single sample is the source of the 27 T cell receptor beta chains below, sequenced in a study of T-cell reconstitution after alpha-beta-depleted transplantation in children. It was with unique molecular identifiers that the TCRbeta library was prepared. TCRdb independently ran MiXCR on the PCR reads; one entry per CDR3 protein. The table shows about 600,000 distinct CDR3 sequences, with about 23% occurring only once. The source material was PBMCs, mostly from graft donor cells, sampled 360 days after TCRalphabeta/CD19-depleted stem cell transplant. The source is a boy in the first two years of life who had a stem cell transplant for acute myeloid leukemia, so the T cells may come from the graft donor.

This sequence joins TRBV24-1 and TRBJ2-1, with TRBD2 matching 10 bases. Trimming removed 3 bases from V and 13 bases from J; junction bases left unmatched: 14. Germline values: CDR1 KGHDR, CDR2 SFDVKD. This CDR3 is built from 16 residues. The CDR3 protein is CATSDGSGGAFPLQFF. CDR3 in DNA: TGTGCCACCAGTGATGGGAGCGGGGGGGCCTTCCCCCTACAGTTCTTC.

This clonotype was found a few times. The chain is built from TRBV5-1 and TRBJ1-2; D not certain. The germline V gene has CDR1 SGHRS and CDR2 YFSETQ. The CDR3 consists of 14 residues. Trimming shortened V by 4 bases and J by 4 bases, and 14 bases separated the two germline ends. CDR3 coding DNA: TGCGCCAGCAGCGACGCGGACGGTGTCTATGGCTACACCTTC. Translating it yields CASSDADGVYGYTF.

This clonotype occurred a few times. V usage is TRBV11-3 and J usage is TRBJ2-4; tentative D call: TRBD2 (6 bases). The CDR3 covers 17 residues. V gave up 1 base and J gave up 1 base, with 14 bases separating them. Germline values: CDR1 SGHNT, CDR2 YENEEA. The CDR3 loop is CASSLAREREAKNIQYF. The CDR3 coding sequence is TGTGCCAGCAGCTTAGCCCGGGAGAGGGAGGCCAAAAACATTCAGTACTTC.

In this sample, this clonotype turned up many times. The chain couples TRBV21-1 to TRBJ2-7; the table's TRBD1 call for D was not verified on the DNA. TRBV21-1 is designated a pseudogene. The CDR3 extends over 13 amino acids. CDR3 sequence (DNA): TGTGCCAGCAGTTACCACCAGGGGGTCGAGCAGTACGTC. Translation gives CASSYHQGVEQYV.

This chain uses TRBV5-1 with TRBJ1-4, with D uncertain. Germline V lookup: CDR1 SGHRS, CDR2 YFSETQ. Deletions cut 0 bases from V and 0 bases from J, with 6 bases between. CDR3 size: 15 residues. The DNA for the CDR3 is TGCGCCAGCAGCTTGGGACTTGCAACTAATGAAAAACTGTTTTTT. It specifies CASSLGLATNEKLFF. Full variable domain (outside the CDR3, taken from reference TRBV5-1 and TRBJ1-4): KAGVTQTPRYLIKTRGQQVTLSCSPISGHRSVSWYQQTPGQGLQFLFEYFSETQRNKGNFPGRFSGRQFSNSRSEMNVSTLELGDSALYLCASSLGLATNEKLFFGSGTQLSVL.

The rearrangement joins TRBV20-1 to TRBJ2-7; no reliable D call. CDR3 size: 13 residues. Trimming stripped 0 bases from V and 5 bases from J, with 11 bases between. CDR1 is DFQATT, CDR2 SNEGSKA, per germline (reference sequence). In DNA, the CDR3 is TGCAGTGCTAGAGATCTGGAAACAGACGAGCAGTACTTC. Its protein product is CSARDLETDEQYF.

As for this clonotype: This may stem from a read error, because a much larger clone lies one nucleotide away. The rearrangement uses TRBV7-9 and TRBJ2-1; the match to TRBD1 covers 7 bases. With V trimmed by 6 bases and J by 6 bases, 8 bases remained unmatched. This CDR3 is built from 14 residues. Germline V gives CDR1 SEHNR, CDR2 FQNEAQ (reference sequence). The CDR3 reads CASSAGQAINEQFF. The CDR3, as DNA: TGTGCCAGCAGTGCCGGACAGGCCATCAATGAGCAGTTCTTC.

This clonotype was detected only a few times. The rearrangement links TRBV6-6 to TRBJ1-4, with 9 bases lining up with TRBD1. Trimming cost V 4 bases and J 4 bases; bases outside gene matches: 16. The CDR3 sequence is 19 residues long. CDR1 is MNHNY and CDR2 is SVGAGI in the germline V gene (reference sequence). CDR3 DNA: TGTGCCAGCAGTTTCCTCGGGGACGCTTGGGGACAGGGTAATGAAAAACTGTTTTTT. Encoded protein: CASSFLGDAWGQGNEKLFF.

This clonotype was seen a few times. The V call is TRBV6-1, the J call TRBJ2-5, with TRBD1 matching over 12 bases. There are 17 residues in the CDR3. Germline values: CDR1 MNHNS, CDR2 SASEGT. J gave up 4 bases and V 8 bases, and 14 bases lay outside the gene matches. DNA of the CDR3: TGTGCCAGCGCCTCCTCTCCGGGACAGGGGGCCGGAGAGACCCAGTACTTC. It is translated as CASASSPGQGAGETQYF.

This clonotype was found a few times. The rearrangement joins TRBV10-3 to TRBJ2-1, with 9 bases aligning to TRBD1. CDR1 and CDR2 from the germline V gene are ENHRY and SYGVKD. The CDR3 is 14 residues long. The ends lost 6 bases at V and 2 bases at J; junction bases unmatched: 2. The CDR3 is CAIRGTGPYNEQFF. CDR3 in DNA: TGTGCCATCAGAGGGACAGGGCCCTACAATGAGCAGTTCTTC.

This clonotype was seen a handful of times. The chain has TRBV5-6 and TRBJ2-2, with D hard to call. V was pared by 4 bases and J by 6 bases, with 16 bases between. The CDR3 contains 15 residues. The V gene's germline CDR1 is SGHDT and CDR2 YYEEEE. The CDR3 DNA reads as TGTGCCAGCAGCGCCCCGGCTGCGTGGGCCGGGGAGCTGTTTTTT. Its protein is CASSAPAAWAGELFF.

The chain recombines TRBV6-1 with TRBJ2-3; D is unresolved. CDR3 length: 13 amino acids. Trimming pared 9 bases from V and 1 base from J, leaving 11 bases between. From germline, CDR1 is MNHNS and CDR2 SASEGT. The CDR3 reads CASVGIGTDTQYF. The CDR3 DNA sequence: TGTGCCAGTGTGGGGATAGGCACAGATACGCAGTATTTT.

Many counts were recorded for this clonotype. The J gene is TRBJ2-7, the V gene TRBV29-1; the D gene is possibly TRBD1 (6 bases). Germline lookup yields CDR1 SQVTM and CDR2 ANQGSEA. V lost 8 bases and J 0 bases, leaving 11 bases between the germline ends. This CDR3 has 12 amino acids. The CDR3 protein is CSPGQSSYEQYV. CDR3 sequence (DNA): TGCAGCCCCGGACAGAGCTCCTACGAGCAGTACGTC.

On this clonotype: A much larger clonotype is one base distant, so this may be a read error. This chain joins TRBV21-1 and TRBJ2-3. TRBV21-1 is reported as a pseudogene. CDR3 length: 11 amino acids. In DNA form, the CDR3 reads TGTGCCAGCACGGGGTCAGATACGCAGTATTTT. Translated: CASTGSDTQYF.

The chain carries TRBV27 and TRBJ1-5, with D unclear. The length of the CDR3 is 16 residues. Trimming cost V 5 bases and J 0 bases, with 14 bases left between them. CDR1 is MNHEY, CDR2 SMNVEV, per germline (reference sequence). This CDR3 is CASSPLGEYSNQPQHF. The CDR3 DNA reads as TGTGCCAGCAGTCCCCTTGGAGAATATAGCAATCAGCCCCAGCATTTT.

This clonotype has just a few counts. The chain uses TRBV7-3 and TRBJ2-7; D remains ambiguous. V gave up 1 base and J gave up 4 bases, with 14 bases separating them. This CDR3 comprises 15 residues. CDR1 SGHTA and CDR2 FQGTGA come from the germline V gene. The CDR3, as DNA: TGTGCCAGCAGCTTAAAGGCAGGAATGGAATACGAGCAGTACTTC. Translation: CASSLKAGMEYEQYF.

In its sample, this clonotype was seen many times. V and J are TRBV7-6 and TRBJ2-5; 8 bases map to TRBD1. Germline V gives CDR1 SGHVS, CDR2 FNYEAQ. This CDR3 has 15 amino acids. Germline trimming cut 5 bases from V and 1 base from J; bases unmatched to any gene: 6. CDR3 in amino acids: CASSEIGQGQETQYF. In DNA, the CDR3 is TGTGCCAGCAGCGAAATTGGACAGGGCCAAGAGACCCAGTACTTC. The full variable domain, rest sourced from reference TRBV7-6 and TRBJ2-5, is GAGVSQSPRYKVTKRGQDVALRCDPISGHVSLYWYRQALGQGPEFLTYFNYEAQQDKSGLPNDRFSAERPEGSISTLTIQRTEQRDSAMYRCASSEIGQGQETQYFGPGTRLLVL.

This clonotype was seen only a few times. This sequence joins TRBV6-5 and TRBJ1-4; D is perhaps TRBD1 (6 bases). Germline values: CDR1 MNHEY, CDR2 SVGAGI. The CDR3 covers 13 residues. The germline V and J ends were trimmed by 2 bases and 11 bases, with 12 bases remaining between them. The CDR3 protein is CASSYDPGDKLFF. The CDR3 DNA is TGTGCCAGCAGTTACGACCCAGGGGACAAACTGTTTTTT.

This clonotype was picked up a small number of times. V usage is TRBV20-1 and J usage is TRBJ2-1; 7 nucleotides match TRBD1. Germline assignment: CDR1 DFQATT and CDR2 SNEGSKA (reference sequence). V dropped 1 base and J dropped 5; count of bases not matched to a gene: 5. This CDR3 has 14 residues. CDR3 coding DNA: TGCAGTGCTAGAGCCGGGACAGTTAACAATGAGCAGTTCTTC. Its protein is CSARAGTVNNEQFF.

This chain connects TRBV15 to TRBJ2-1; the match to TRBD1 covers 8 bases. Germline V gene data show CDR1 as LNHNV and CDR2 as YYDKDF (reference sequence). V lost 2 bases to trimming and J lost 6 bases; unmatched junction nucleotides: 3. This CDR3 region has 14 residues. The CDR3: CATSRRQGSNEQFF. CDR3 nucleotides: TGTGCCACCAGCAGAAGACAGGGGAGCAATGAGCAGTTCTTC.

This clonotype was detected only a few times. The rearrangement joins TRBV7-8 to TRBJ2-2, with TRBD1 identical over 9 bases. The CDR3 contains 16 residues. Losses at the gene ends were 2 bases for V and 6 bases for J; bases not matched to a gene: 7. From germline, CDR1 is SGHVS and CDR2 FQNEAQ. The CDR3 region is CASSLNRDRVPGELFF. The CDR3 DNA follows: TGTGCCAGCAGCTTAAACCGGGACAGGGTCCCCGGGGAGCTGTTTTTT.

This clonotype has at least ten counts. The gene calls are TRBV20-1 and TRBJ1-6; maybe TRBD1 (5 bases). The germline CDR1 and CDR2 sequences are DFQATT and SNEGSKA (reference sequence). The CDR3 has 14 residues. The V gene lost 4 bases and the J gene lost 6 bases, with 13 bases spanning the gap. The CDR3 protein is CSATRQGPNSPLHF. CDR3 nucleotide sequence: TGCAGTGCTACCCGGCAGGGACCTAATTCACCCCTCCACTTT.

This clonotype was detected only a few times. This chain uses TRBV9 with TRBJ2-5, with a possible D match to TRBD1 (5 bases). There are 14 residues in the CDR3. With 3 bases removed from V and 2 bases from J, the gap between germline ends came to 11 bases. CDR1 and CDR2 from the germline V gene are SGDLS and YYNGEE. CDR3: CASSAVGRQETQYF. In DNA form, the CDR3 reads TGTGCCAGCAGCGCTGTGGGGCGTCAAGAGACCCAGTACTTC.

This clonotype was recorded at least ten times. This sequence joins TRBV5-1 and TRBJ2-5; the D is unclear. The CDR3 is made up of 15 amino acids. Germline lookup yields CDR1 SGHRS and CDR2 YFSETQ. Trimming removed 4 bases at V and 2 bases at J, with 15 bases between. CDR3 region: CASSRRLERQETQYF. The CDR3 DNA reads TGCGCCAGCAGCCGTCGACTGGAGAGACAAGAGACCCAGTACTTC.

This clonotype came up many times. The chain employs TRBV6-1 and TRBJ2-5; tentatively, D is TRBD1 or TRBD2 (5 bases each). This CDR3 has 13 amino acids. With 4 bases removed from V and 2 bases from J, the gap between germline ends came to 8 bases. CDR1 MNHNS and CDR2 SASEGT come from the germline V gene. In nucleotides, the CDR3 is TGTGCCAGCAGTGTCTGGGGGCAAGAGACCCAGTACTTC. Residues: CASSVWGQETQYF.

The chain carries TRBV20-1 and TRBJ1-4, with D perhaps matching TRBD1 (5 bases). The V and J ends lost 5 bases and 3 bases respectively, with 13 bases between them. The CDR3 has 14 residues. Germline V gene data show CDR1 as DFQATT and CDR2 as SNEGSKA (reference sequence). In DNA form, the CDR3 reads TGCAGTGCTCGGGCCGGAGGGGCTAATGAAAAACTGTTTTTT. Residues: CSARAGGANEKLFF.

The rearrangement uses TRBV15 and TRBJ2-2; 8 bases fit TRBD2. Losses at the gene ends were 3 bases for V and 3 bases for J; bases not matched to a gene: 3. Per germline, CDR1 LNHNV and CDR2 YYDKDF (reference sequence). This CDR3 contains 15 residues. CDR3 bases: TGTGCCACCAGCAGGCGGGGGGCGGACACCGGGGAGCTGTTTTTT. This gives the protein CATSRRGADTGELFF.